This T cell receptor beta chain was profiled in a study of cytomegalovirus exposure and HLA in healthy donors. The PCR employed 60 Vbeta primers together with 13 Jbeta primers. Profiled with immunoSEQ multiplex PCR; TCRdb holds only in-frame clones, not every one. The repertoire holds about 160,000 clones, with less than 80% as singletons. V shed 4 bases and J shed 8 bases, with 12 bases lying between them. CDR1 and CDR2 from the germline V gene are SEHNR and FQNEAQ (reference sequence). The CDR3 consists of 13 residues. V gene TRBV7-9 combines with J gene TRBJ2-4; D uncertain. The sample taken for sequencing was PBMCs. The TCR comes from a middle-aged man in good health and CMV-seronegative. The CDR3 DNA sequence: TGTGCCAGCAGCTCCCAATCGGCGGACATTCAGTACTTC. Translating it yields CASSSQSADIQYF.